These 17 T cell receptor beta chains share one sample of origin, sequenced in a study of CD8 T cells in Susac syndrome. Random-hexamer reverse transcription was applied to roughly 0.5 to 1 ug RNA. TCRdb ran MiXCR on the immunoSEQ multiplex PCR reads and lists one entry per CDR3 protein. Of some 190,000 distinct CDR3 sequences listed, less than 95% are singletons. Sequenced input: CD4+ T cells from PBMCs. The receptors originated from a human donor in good health.

This clonotype was observed a few times. The rearrangement joins TRBV3-1 to TRBJ2-3; D gene unclear. V dropped 3 bases and J dropped 3 bases, with 4 bases sitting between them. The CDR3 runs 12 residues. Germline V gene lookup returns CDR1 LGHDT and CDR2 YNNKEL (reference sequence). The chain's CDR3 is CASSHRTDTQYF. Here the CDR3 DNA reads TGTGCCAGCAGCCATAGAACAGATACGCAGTATTTT.

The V and J genes are TRBV6-1 and TRBJ2-1, with a possible D match to TRBD2 (6 bases). Germline V lookup: CDR1 MNHNS, CDR2 SASEGT. The CDR3 has 16 residues. Trimming cost V 6 bases and J 0 bases, with 15 bases left between them. The DNA for the CDR3 is TGTGCCAGCAGCCGACTAGTTGGCGGCTCCTACAATGAGCAGTTCTTC. It yields the protein CASSRLVGGSYNEQFF.

This sequence joins TRBV6-6 and TRBJ2-5; D remains ambiguous. Germline CDR1 and CDR2: MNHNY and SVGAGI (reference sequence). Trimming left V 0 bases short and J 7 bases short, with 12 bases between. CDR3 length: 14 residues. CDR3 sequence (DNA): TGTGCCAGCAGTTACTCGAGTCCTCCTGGGACCCAGTACTTC. Protein: CASSYSSPPGTQYF.

The V gene is TRBV29-1, the J gene TRBJ2-7; D is unresolved. The V end was cut by 7 bases, the J end by 5 bases, with 6 bases between. The CDR3 sequence is 9 residues long. Germline V lookup: CDR1 SQVTM, CDR2 ANQGSEA. CDR3 nucleotide sequence: TGCAGCGCCAAGAACGAGCAGTACTTC. As protein: CSAKNEQYF.

V usage is TRBV29-1 and J usage is TRBJ1-1; TRBD1 matches 10 bases. This CDR3 comprises 13 residues. Germline CDR1 and CDR2: SQVTM and ANQGSEA. V was clipped by 4 bases and J by 2 bases; unmatched bases: 1. DNA for the CDR3: TGCAGCGTTGTGACAGGGGGCAACACTGAAGCTTTCTTT. This codes for CSVVTGGNTEAFF.

V and J are TRBV7-3 and TRBJ2-5, with unresolved D. With 2 bases removed from V and 5 bases from J, the gap between germline ends came to 15 bases. Looked up from germline, CDR1 is SGHTA and CDR2 is FQGTGA. CDR3 length: 15 amino acids. The CDR3 DNA sequence: TGTGCCAGCAGCTTACACGGGTTCGTCGGGGAGACCCAGTACTTC. Translating it yields CASSLHGFVGETQYF.

The chain employs TRBV30 and TRBJ2-5, with D maybe TRBD2 (6 bases). CDR1 GTSNPN and CDR2 SVGIG come from the germline V gene (reference sequence). V lost 5 bases and J lost 5, with 9 bases in between. This CDR3 is 11 amino acids long. This CDR3 is CAWSGGETQYF. CDR3 sequence (DNA): TGTGCCTGGTCTGGAGGGGAGACCCAGTACTTC.

The gene calls are TRBV20-1 and TRBJ1-2; no definite D call. The CDR3 contains 13 residues. Germline assignment: CDR1 DFQATT and CDR2 SNEGSKA (reference sequence). CDR3 nucleotides: TGCTCGACGAGGGCCCCCGGCATTTATGGCTACACCTTC. Residues: CSTRAPGIYGYTF.

The chain has TRBV20-1 and TRBJ2-1, with a possible D match to TRBD2 (6 bases). Per germline, CDR1 DFQATT and CDR2 SNEGSKA (reference sequence). This CDR3 region has 15 residues. V was cut by 1 base and J by 4 bases, with 14 bases left in between. The CDR3 is CSARAGPSAYNEQFF. The CDR3 DNA sequence: TGCAGTGCTAGAGCGGGGCCTAGCGCTTACAATGAGCAGTTCTTC.

This chain uses TRBV29-1 with TRBJ1-2; D perhaps matches TRBD1 (5 bases). This CDR3 is 13 amino acids long. Germline-derived CDR1 and CDR2 are SQVTM and ANQGSEA. Trimming stripped 2 bases from V and 7 bases from J, with 14 bases between. This chain's CDR3 is CSVERQGIGGYTF. The CDR3 nucleotides are TGCAGCGTTGAACGGCAGGGAATCGGTGGCTACACCTTC.

This rearrangement joins TRBV15 to TRBJ2-7; D not certain. Germline CDR1 LNHNV, CDR2 YYDKDF (reference sequence). This CDR3 comprises 13 residues. V dropped 2 bases and J dropped 6 bases, with 11 bases sitting between them. CDR3 nucleotides: TGTGCCACCAGCAGAATAGGGAAAGGCGAGCAGTACTTC. Its protein is CATSRIGKGEQYF.

V usage is TRBV7-8 and J usage is TRBJ2-1; 11 bases are a match to TRBD2. Germline V gene lookup returns CDR1 SGHVS and CDR2 FQNEAQ. The V gene end was trimmed by 5 bases and the J gene end by 8 bases; junction bases not matched to a gene: 11. The CDR3 is 16 residues long. CDR3 loop: CASSAITSGSEDEQFF. The CDR3 nucleotides are TGTGCCAGCAGCGCCATAACTAGCGGGAGCGAGGATGAGCAGTTCTTC.

V and J are TRBV18 and TRBJ1-1; 8 bases agree with TRBD1. J gave up 1 base and V 4 bases, and 2 bases lay outside the gene matches. There are 14 residues in the CDR3. Looked up from germline, CDR1 is KGHSH and CDR2 is LQKENI. CDR3 sequence: CASSRDRRNTEAFF. DNA for the CDR3: TGTGCCAGCTCACGGGACAGGAGGAACACTGAAGCTTTCTTT.

The chain combines TRBV29-1 with TRBJ1-1; D might be TRBD1 (5 bases). Trimming cost V 6 bases and J 4 bases, with 18 bases left between them. The CDR3 is 14 residues long. Germline V gene data show CDR1 as SQVTM and CDR2 as ANQGSEA. CDR3 in amino acids: CSVSPGVGATEAFF. For the CDR3, the DNA is TGCAGCGTCTCCCCGGGGGTAGGGGCCACTGAAGCTTTCTTT.

This chain connects TRBV6-2 or TRBV6-3 to TRBJ1-2; the match to TRBD1 covers 7 bases. Trimming took 7 bases from V and 6 from J; bases not matched to a gene: 11. Germline-derived CDR1 and CDR2 are MNHEY and SVGEGT. The CDR3 spans 14 residues. The CDR3 DNA follows: TGTGCCAGCAAAGTCGGGACAGCGCGGGATGGCTACACCTTC. It encodes CASKVGTARDGYTF.

DNA for the CDR3: TGTGCCAGCAGCGCCGGACTAGCGGGAGTAGCAGATACGCAGTATTTT. It specifies CASSAGLAGVADTQYF. The V call is TRBV9, the J call TRBJ2-3; TRBD2 matches 13 bases. Germline trimming cut 3 bases from V and 4 bases from J; bases unmatched to any gene: 5. The CDR3 runs to 16 residues. Germline V CDR1 and CDR2: SGDLS, YYNGEE.

The chain recombines TRBV12-3 or TRBV12-4 with TRBJ1-2; D is perhaps TRBD1 (6 bases). V lost 6 bases and J 8 bases, leaving 13 bases between the germline ends. The CDR3 is 12 amino acids. Here the CDR3 DNA reads TGTGCCAGCAGCTCAGGGGTGGGCGGCTACACCTTC. Its translation is CASSSGVGGYTF.